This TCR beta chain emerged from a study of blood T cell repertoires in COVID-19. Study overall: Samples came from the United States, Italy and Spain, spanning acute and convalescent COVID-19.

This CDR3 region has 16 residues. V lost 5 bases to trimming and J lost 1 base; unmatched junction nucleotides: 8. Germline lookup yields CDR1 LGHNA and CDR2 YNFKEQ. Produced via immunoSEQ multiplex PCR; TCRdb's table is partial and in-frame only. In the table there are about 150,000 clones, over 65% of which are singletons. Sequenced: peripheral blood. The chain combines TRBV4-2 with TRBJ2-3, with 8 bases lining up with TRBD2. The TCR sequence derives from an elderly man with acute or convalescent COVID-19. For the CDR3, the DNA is TGTGCCAGCAGCTCGGGACTAGGGGCGGGCACAGATACGCAGTATTTT. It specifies CASSSGLGAGTDTQYF.